Presented here are 5 T cell receptor beta chains from one specimen sequenced in a study of PD-1 blockade in classical Hodgkin lymphoma. All patients experienced relapse after autologous stem cell transplantation, and brentuximab vedotin exposure was variable. The assay was immunoSEQ multiplex PCR, and TCRdb's table has in-frame clones only and misses some. This table has 84,000 or so clones, 92% appearing once. Source: peripheral blood mononuclear cells (PBMCs), taken before the second cycle of nivolumab. Receptors were obtained from a human donor with classical Hodgkin lymphoma.

The chain links TRBV5-5 to TRBJ2-7; 11 bases fit TRBD1. After removal of 4 bases from V and 6 bases from J, the junction contained 3 bases not matched to a gene. CDR3 size: 13 residues. Germline V gene sequence: CDR1 SGHKS, CDR2 YYEKEE (reference sequence). The CDR3 DNA follows: TGTGCCAGCAGCCCCGGGACAGGGGGCGAGCAGTACTTC. Its protein is CASSPGTGGEQYF.

The chain combines TRBV9 with TRBJ2-4, with D unclear. Trimming cost V 6 bases and J 1 base, with 14 bases left between them. The CDR3 runs to 15 residues. Germline V gene sequence: CDR1 SGDLS, CDR2 YYNGEE. The CDR3 DNA sequence: TGTGCCAGCATTCTCTCCACTTGGGCCAAAAACATTCAGTACTTC. Translated, it gives CASILSTWAKNIQYF. The whole variable domain, remainder taken from reference TRBV9 and TRBJ2-4, is DSGVTQTPKHLITATGQRVTLRCSPRSGDLSVYWYQQSLDQGLQFLIQYYNGEERAKGNILERFSAQQFPDLHSELNLSSLELGDSALYFCASILSTWAKNIQYFGAGTRLSVL.

The gene calls are TRBV27 and TRBJ2-7; no definite D call. The CDR3 spans 12 residues. CDR1 is MNHEY and CDR2 is SMNVEV in the germline V gene (reference sequence). V was trimmed by 7 bases and J by 3 bases, leaving 10 bases between them. CDR3 sequence: CASTSPHYEQYF. The CDR3 DNA reads TGTGCCAGCACCTCACCCCACTACGAGCAGTACTTC.

The chain carries TRBV5-1 and TRBJ2-6; D is unclear. The V end was cut by 4 bases, the J end by 1 base, with 6 bases between. From germline, CDR1 is SGHRS and CDR2 YFSETQ. The CDR3 totals 14 residues. The CDR3 region is CASSQSSGANVLTF. Written as DNA, the CDR3 is TGCGCCAGCAGCCAATCGTCTGGGGCCAACGTCCTGACTTTC.

This chain connects TRBV2 to TRBJ2-3; D remains ambiguous. Germline lookup yields CDR1 SNHLY and CDR2 FYNNEI. The V gene lost 4 bases and the J gene lost 4 bases, with 3 bases spanning the gap. The CDR3 consists of 11 residues. As DNA, the CDR3 is TGTGCCAGCAGTGGGGCAGATACGCAGTATTTT. Encoded protein: CASSGADTQYF.